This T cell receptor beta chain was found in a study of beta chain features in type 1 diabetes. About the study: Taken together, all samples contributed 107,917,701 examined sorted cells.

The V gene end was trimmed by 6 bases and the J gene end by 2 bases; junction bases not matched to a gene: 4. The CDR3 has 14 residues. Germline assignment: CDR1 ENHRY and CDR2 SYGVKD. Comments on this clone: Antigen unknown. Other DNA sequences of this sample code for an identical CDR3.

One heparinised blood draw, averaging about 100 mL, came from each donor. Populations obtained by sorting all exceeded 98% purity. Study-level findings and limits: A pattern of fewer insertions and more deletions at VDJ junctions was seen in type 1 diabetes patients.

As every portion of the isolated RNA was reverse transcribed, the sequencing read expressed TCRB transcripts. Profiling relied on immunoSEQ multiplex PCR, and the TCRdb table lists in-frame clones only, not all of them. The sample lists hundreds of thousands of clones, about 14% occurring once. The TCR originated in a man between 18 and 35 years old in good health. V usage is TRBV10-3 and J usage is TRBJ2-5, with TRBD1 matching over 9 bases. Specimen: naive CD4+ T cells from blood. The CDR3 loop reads CAIRRGQGQETQYF. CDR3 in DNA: TGTGCCATCAGGAGGGGACAGGGTCAAGAGACCCAGTACTTC.